The present TCR beta chain was sequenced within a study of shared clonotypes between healthy human individuals. The germline CDR1 and CDR2 sequences are MNHNS and SASEGT. The V end was cut by 2 bases, the J end by 0 bases, with 11 bases between. This CDR3 is built from 15 residues. Deep level was the assay's run setting. TCRdb's copy holds only in-frame clones and misses some; the assay was immunoSEQ multiplex PCR. The data show about 2.4 million clones, around 94% seen once. Material for sequencing was naive CD4+ T cells sorted from blood. As for subset: CD45RA+ positively selected. The V call is TRBV6-1, the J call TRBJ2-7; tentatively, D is TRBD2 (5 bases). This TCR was sampled from a man in his late teens or twenties in good health. This chain's CDR3 is CASSEMREPSYEQYF. The CDR3 nucleotides are TGTGCCAGCAGTGAAATGAGGGAGCCCTCCTACGAGCAGTACTTC.